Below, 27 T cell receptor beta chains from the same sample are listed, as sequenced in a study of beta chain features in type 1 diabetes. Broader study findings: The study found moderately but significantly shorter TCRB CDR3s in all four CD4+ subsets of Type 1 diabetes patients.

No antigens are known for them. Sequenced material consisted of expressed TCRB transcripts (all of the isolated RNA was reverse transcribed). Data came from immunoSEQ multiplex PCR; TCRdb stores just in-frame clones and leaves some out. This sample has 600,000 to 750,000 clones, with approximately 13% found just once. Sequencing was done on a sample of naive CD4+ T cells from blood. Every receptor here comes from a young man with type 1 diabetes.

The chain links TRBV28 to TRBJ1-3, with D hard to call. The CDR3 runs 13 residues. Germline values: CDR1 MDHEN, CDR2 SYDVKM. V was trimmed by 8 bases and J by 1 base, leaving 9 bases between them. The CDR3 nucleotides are TGTGCCAGCTACGGACCGTCTGGAAACACCATATATTTT. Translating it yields CASYGPSGNTIYF.

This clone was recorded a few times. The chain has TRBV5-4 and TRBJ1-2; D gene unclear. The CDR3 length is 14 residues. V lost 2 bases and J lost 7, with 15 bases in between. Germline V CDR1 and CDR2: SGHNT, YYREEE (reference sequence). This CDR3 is CASSFPFSDGGYTF. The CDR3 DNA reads TGTGCCAGCAGCTTTCCATTCTCGGACGGTGGCTACACCTTC. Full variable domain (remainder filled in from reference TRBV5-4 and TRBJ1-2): ETGVTQSPTHLIKTRGQQVTLRCSSQSGHNTVSWYQQALGQGPQFIFQYYREEENGRGNFPPRFSGLQFPNYSSELNVNALELDDSALYLCASSFPFSDGGYTFGSGTRLTVV.

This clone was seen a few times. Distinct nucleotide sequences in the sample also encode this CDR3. The CDR3 nucleotides read TGTGCCAGCAGCTTAGACAGGGAATATGGCTACACCTTC. Protein product: CASSLDREYGYTF. The V call is TRBV7-2, the J call TRBJ1-2, with D perhaps TRBD1 (6 bases). Germline V CDR1 and CDR2: SGHTA, FQGNSA. CDR3 size: 13 residues. Deletions cut 1 base from V and 5 bases from J, with 8 bases between.

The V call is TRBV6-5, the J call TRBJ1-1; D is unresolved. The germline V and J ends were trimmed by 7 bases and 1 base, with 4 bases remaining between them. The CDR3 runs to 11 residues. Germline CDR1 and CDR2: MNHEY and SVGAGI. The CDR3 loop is CASTGNTEAFF. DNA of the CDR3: TGTGCCAGCACAGGGAACACTGAAGCTTTCTTT.

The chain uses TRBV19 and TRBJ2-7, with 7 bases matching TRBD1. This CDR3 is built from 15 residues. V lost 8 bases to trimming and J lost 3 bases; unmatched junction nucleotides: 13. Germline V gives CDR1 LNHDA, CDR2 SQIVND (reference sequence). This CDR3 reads CASSRYGDSNYEQYF. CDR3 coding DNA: TGTGCCAGTTCCAGATATGGGGACAGCAACTACGAGCAGTACTTC.

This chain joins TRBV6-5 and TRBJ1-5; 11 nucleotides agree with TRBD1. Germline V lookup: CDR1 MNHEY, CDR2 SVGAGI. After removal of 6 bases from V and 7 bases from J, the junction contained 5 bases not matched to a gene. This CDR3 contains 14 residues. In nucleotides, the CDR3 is TGTGCCAGCAGCGGACAGGGGGCCGGGCAGCCCCAGCATTTT. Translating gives CASSGQGAGQPQHF.

CDR3 loop: CASSFTENQPQHF. The CDR3 DNA follows: TGTGCCAGCAGCTTTACAGAGAATCAGCCCCAGCATTTT. The gene calls are TRBV11-2 and TRBJ1-5; no definite D call. In germline, CDR1 is SGHAT, CDR2 FQNNGV. V was pared by 3 bases and J by 4 bases, with 7 bases between. This CDR3 is 13 amino acids long. The full variable domain, completed using reference TRBV11-2 and TRBJ1-5, is EAGVAQSPRYKIIEKRQSVAFWCNPISGHATLYWYQQILGQGPKLLIQFQNNGVVDDSQLPKDRFSAERLKGVDSTLKIQPAKLEDSAVYLCASSFTENQPQHFGDGTRLSIL.

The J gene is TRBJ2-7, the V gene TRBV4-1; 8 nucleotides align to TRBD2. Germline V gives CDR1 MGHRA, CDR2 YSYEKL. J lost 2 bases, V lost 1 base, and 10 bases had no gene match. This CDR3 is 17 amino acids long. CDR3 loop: CASSQARTSGEAYEQYF. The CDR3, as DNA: TGCGCCAGCAGCCAAGCAAGAACTAGCGGTGAAGCCTACGAGCAGTACTTC.

This CDR3 reads CASSTRQGVIGQFF. CDR3 sequence (DNA): TGTGCCAGTAGTACGCGACAGGGTGTTATTGGGCAGTTCTTC. The chain uses TRBV19 and TRBJ2-1, with TRBD1 identical over 7 bases. Germline V CDR1 and CDR2: LNHDA, SQIVND (reference sequence). The J segment lost 12 bases and the V segment lost 4 bases, leaving 12 bases of the junction unmatched. The CDR3 runs to 14 residues.

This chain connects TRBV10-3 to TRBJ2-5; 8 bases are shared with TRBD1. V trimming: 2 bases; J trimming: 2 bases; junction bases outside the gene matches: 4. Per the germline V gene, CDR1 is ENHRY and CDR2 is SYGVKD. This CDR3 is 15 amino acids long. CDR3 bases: TGTGCCATCAGTGAGGGAGACAGGGGTCAAGAGACCCAGTACTTC. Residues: CAISEGDRGQETQYF.

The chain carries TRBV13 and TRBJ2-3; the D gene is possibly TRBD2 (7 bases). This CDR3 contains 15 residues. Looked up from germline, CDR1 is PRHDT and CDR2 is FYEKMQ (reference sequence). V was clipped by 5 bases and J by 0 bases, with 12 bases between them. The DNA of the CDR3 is TGTGCCAGCAGCCCGCGGGGGCCCAGCACAGATACGCAGTATTTT. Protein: CASSPRGPSTDTQYF.

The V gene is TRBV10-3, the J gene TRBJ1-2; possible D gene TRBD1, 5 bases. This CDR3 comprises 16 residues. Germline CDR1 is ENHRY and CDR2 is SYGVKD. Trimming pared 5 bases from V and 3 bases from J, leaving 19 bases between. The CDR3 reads CAISKGLPPDHYGYTF. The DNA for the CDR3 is TGTGCCATCAGTAAGGGACTGCCCCCGGATCACTATGGCTACACCTTC.

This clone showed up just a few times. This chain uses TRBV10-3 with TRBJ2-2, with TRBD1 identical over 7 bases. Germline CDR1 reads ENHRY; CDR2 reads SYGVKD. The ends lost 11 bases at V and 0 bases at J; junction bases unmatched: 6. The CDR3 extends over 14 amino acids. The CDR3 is CALSGGANTGELFF. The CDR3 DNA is TGTGCCCTATCAGGGGGAGCGAACACCGGGGAGCTGTTTTTT.

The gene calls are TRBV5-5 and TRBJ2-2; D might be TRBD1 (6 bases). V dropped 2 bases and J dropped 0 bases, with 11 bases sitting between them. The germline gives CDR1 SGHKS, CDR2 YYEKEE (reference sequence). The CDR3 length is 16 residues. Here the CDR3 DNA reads TGTGCCAGCAGCTTCCCCTGGACAGCGAACACCGGGGAGCTGTTTTTT. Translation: CASSFPWTANTGELFF.

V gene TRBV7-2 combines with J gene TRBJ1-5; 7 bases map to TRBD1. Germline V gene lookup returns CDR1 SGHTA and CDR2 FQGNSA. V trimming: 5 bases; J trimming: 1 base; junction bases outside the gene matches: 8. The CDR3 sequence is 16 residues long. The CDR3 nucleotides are TGTGCCAGCAGCACCCGACAGGGTAGGAGCAATCAGCCCCAGCATTTT. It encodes CASSTRQGRSNQPQHF.

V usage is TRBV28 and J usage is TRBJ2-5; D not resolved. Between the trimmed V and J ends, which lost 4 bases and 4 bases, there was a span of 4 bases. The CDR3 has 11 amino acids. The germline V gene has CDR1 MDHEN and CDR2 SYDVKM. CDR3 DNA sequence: TGTGCCAGCAGTTCCAGAGAGACCCAGTACTTC. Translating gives CASSSRETQYF.

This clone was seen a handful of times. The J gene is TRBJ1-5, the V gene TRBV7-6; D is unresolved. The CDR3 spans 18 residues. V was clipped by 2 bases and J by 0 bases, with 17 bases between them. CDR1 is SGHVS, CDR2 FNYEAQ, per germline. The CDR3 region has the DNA TGTGCCAGCAGCTTATTCTTATTTGTACGGTATAGCAATCAGCCCCAGCATTTT. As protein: CASSLFLFVRYSNQPQHF.

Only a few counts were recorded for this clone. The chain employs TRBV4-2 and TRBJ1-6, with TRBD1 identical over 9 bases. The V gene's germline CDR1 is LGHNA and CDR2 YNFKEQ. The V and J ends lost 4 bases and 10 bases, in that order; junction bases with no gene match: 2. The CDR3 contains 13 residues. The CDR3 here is CASSRDRESPLHF. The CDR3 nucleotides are TGTGCCAGCAGCCGGGACAGGGAATCACCCCTCCACTTT.

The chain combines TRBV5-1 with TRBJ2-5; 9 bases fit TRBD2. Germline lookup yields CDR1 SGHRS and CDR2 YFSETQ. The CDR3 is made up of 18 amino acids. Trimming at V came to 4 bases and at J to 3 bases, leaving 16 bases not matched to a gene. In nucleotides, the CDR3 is TGCGCCAGCAGCCGAAGGGACGGAGCACTAGCGGGTGAAGAGACCCAGTACTTC. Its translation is CASSRRDGALAGEETQYF.

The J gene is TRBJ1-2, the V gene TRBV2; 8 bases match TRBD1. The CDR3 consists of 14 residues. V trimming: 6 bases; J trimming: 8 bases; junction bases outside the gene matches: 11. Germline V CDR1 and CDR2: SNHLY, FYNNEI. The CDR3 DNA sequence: TGTGCCAGCAGCAACCAGGGGGCTCAATCCGGCTACACCTTC. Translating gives CASSNQGAQSGYTF.

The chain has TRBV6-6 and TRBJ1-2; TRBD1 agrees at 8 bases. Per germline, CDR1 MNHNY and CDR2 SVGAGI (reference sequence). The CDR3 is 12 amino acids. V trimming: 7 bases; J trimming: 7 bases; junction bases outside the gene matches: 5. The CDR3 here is CASTPDRVGYTF. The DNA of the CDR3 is TGTGCCAGCACCCCGGACAGGGTTGGCTACACCTTC.

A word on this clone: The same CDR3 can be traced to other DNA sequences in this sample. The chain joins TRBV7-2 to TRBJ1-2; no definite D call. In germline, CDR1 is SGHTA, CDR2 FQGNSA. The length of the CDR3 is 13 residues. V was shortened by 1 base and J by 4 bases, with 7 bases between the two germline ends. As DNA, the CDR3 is TGTGCCAGCAGCTTAGGCGGGAGCTATGGCTACACCTTC. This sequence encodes CASSLGGSYGYTF. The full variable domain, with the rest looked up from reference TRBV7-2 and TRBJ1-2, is GAGVSQSPSNKVTEKGKDVELRCDPISGHTALYWYRQSLGQGLEFLIYFQGNSAPDKSGLPSDRFSAERTGGSVSTLTIQRTQQEDSAVYLCASSLGGSYGYTFGSGTRLTVV.

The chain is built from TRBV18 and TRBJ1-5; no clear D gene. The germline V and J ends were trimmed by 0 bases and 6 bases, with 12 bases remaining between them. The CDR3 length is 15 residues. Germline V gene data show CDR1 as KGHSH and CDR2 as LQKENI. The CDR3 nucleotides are TGTGCCAGCTCACCACCTCCACTAGGGAGTCAGCCCCAGCATTTT. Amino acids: CASSPPPLGSQPQHF.

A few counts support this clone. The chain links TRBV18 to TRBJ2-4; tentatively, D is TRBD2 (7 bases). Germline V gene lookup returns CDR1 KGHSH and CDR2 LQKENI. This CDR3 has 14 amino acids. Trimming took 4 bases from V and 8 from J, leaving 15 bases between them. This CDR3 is CASSLGTRGDIQYF. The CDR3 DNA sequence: TGTGCCAGCTCACTCGGGACACGGGGGGACATTCAGTACTTC.

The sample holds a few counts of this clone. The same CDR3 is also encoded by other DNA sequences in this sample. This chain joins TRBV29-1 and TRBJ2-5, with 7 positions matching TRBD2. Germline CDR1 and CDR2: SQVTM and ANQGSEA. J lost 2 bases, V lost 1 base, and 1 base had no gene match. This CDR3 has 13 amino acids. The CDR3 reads CSVEGGGQETQYF. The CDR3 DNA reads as TGCAGCGTTGAAGGGGGGGGTCAAGAGACCCAGTACTTC. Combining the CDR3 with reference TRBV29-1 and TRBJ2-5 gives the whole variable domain SAVISQKPSRDICQRGTSLTIQCQVDSQVTMMFWYRQQPGQSLTLIATANQGSEATYESGFVIDKFPISRPNLTFSTLTVSNMSPEDSSIYLCSVEGGGQETQYFGPGTRLLVL.

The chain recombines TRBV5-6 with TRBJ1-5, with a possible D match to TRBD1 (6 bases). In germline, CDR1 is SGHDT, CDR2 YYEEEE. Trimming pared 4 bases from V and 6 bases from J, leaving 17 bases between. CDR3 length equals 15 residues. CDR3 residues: CASSPGAGTSQPQHF. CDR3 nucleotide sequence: TGTGCCAGCAGCCCGGGGGCAGGGACGAGTCAGCCCCAGCATTTT.

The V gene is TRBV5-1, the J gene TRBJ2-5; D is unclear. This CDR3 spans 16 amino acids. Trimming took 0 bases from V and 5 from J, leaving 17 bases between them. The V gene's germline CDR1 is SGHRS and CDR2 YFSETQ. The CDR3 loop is CASSLVDRASGETQYF. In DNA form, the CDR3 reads TGCGCCAGCAGCTTGGTCGACCGGGCCTCGGGCGAGACCCAGTACTTC.